This T cell receptor beta chain was identified during a study of blood T cell repertoires in COVID-19. The overall study: PBMCs, B-cell-depleted T cells, or T cells provided the cDNA or gDNA that made up the material.

The CDR3 totals 14 residues. Germline-derived CDR1 and CDR2 are SGHAT and FQNNGV. A remark on this clone: Germline is not matched at one junction end, which may reflect a read error.

Original data processing: Amplified reference gene primers provided the basis for estimating nucleated cell counts. Profiled with immunoSEQ multiplex PCR; TCRdb holds only in-frame clones, not every one. Clone size and the V and J calls come from that table; the DNA yielded D and trimming. The table includes roughly 180,000 clones, 94% detected once. The source is a man aged 25 to 45 with COVID-19, enrolled during active disease. The V and J genes are TRBV11-2 and TRBJ2-7; D may be TRBD2 (6 bases). The sequencing sample was made of peripheral blood. Here the CDR3 reads CASSSARDSSEQYF. The CDR3 DNA reads as TGTGCCAGCAGCTCGGCCCGGGACTCCTCCGAGCAGTACTTC.